This T cell receptor (beta chain) emerged from a study of a mutant IDH1 vaccine in newly diagnosed glioma. Study findings and constraints: Induction of immune responses by the vaccine occurred in about 93% of patients.

This CDR3 has 13 amino acids. Germline V lookup: CDR1 SEHNR, CDR2 FQNEAQ (reference sequence). Trimming took off 4 bases at V and 8 bases at J, with 12 bases between the two ends. Sequencing was performed with immunoSEQ multiplex PCR; in TCRdb, only in-frame clones are kept and a portion is missing. Of around 85,000 clones in the sample, 65% to 90% were seen once. Time point in this sample: week 23, last vaccination. Every single dose of the vaccine, 300 ug of mutant IDH1 20-mer peptide, came with topical imiquimod. A remark on this clone: Its specificity is not known.

The TCR originated in a man in his thirties or forties with glioma. Some clones in this sample may be carry-over from other donors' samples. This chain connects TRBV7-9 to TRBJ1-3; D is perhaps TRBD1 (5 bases). Source: PBMCs, taken from a glioma patient whose treatment included an IDH1 peptide vaccine. The CDR3, as DNA: TGTGCCAGCAGCTCGGACACGGGGGACACCATATATTTT. Translating gives CASSSDTGDTIYF.